Each of the 18 T cell receptor beta chains below was sequenced from the same sample in a study of CD8 T cells in Susac syndrome. The RNA input was about 0.5 to 1 ug, and it was reverse transcribed with random hexamers. TCRdb reprocessed the immunoSEQ multiplex PCR reads via MiXCR and lists one record per CDR3 protein. This table has 150,000 to 200,000 distinct CDR3 sequences, just under 95% appearing once. The sequenced sample consisted of CD4+ T cells from PBMCs. These receptors came from a human donor in good health.

J is TRBJ2-4 and V is TRBV20-1; unclear D gene. The V gene lost 3 bases and the J gene lost 13 bases, with 13 bases spanning the gap. The CDR3 is 11 amino acids. Germline values: CDR1 DFQATT, CDR2 SNEGSKA (reference sequence). The CDR3 region has the DNA TGCAGTGCTAGCCCCGGAGTCGTACAGTACTTC. It is translated as CSASPGVVQYF.

The V gene is TRBV4-3, the J gene TRBJ2-3, with TRBD2 matching over 7 bases. This CDR3 region has 14 residues. Germline lookup yields CDR1 LGHNA and CDR2 YSLEER. The junction had 6 bases not matched to a gene; V was cut back by 0 bases and J by 9 bases. In DNA form, the CDR3 reads TGCGCCAGCAGCCAAGACGGGGGAGGGGAAACGCAGTATTTT. The encoded protein is CASSQDGGGETQYF.

The J gene is TRBJ2-7, the V gene TRBV30, with D possibly being TRBD1 (6 bases). The CDR3 runs 14 residues. V shed 3 bases and J shed 4 bases, with 16 bases lying between them. Looked up from germline, CDR1 is GTSNPN and CDR2 is SVGIG (reference sequence). Here the CDR3 reads CAWSGLHRAYEQYF. The CDR3 nucleotides read TGTGCCTGGAGCGGCCTCCACAGGGCGTACGAGCAGTACTTC.

V usage is TRBV5-4 and J usage is TRBJ2-7, with 9 bases lining up with TRBD1. The ends lost 4 bases at V and 1 base at J; junction bases unmatched: 6. The CDR3 has 15 residues. Germline V CDR1 and CDR2: SGHNT, YYREEE (reference sequence). CDR3 sequence reads: CASSGPGQGSYEQYF. The CDR3 region has the DNA TGTGCCAGCAGCGGACCGGGACAGGGTTCCTACGAGCAGTACTTC.

V usage is TRBV12-3 or TRBV12-4 and J usage is TRBJ1-5; D unclear. V was clipped by 5 bases and J by 4 bases, with 9 bases between them. The CDR3 loop spans 13 amino acids. The CDR3 nucleotides read TGTGCCAGCAGTCCGGTTCGGAATCAGCCCCAGCATTTT. Its protein product is CASSPVRNQPQHF.

The J gene is TRBJ1-5, the V gene TRBV2; tentatively, D is TRBD1 (5 bases). Trimming pared 8 bases from V and 3 bases from J, leaving 11 bases between. In germline, CDR1 is SNHLY, CDR2 FYNNEI. The CDR3 is 13 amino acids. For the CDR3, the DNA is TGTGCCAGCGGGACGGAAAACAATCAGCCCCAGCATTTT. It is translated as CASGTENNQPQHF.

The V gene is TRBV29-1, the J gene TRBJ2-1, with 12 bases fitting TRBD2. The CDR3 length is 13 residues. The V gene's germline CDR1 is SQVTM and CDR2 ANQGSEA. CDR3 amino acids: CSARTSGINEQFF. The CDR3 DNA follows: TGCAGTGCCCGGACTAGCGGGATAAATGAGCAGTTCTTC.

The chain combines TRBV30 with TRBJ1-1; D not certain. The CDR3 sequence is 11 residues long. Trimming took off 2 bases at V and 7 bases at J, with 8 bases between the two ends. CDR1 and CDR2 from the germline V gene are GTSNPN and SVGIG (reference sequence). In DNA form, the CDR3 reads TGTGCCTGGAGTTACACCGGTGAAGCTTTCTTT. It encodes CAWSYTGEAFF.

The CDR3 here is CATSDSRGYEPQHF. CDR3 bases: TGTGCCACCAGTGATTCCAGGGGCTACGAGCCCCAGCATTTT. The chain is built from TRBV24-1 and TRBJ1-5, with a weak D call TRBD1 (6 bases). V lost 2 bases to trimming and J lost 8 bases, with 12 bases between them. Germline V gene data show CDR1 as KGHDR and CDR2 as SFDVKD. CDR3 length: 14 amino acids.

This chain connects TRBV5-4 to TRBJ2-5, with TRBD2 identical over 7 bases. The CDR3 consists of 15 residues. Looked up from germline, CDR1 is SGHNT and CDR2 is YYREEE (reference sequence). J lost 5 bases, V lost 2 bases, and 9 bases had no gene match. The CDR3 sequence is CASSLDTQGGETQYF. CDR3 nucleotides: TGTGCCAGCAGCTTAGACACTCAGGGAGGGGAGACCCAGTACTTC.

V and J are TRBV5-6 and TRBJ2-1; no reliable D call. Germline V gene data show CDR1 as SGHDT and CDR2 as YYEEEE. V dropped 6 bases and J dropped 0 bases, with 13 bases sitting between them. CDR3 length: 15 amino acids. The CDR3 is CASTADQSSYNEQFF. In DNA form, the CDR3 reads TGTGCCAGCACCGCGGACCAGAGCTCCTACAATGAGCAGTTCTTC. Combining the CDR3 with reference TRBV5-6 and TRBJ2-1 gives the whole variable domain DAGVTQSPTHLIKTRGQQVTLRCSPKSGHDTVSWYQQALGQGPQFIFQYYEEEERQRGNFPDRFSGHQFPNYSSELNVNALLLGDSALYLCASTADQSSYNEQFFGPGTRLTVL.

The V and J genes are TRBV29-1 and TRBJ1-1, with 7 bases matching TRBD1. The CDR3 covers 13 residues. J lost 4 bases, V lost 6 bases, and 8 bases had no gene match. Germline-derived CDR1 and CDR2 are SQVTM and ANQGSEA. The CDR3 DNA reads TGCAGCGTGGGCCAGGGGGTATTCACTGAAGCTTTCTTT. This sequence encodes CSVGQGVFTEAFF.

The V and J genes are TRBV7-9 and TRBJ1-1, with D possibly TRBD1 on 5 matching bases. This CDR3 is built from 14 residues. Trimming removed 3 bases from V and 1 base from J, with 9 bases in between. Per the germline V gene, CDR1 is SEHNR and CDR2 is FQNEAQ (reference sequence). CDR3 in amino acids: CASSLGDGNTEAFF. CDR3 DNA sequence: TGTGCCAGCAGCTTGGGGGACGGGAACACTGAAGCTTTCTTT.

CDR3 coding DNA: TGTGCCAGCAGTATTACGGGGGCCCAGTACTTC. This sequence encodes CASSITGAQYF. The J gene is TRBJ2-5, the V gene TRBV12-3 or TRBV12-4; D possibly corresponds to TRBD2 (6 bases). CDR3 size: 11 residues. The V end was cut by 5 bases, the J end by 9 bases, with 10 bases between.

The chain links TRBV5-1 to TRBJ2-6; unclear D gene. Germline V lookup: CDR1 SGHRS, CDR2 YFSETQ. Between the trimmed V and J ends, which lost 0 bases and 0 bases, there was a span of 7 bases. This CDR3 spans 16 amino acids. CDR3 DNA: TGCGCCAGCAGCTTGGACCCCCCCTCTGGGGCCAACGTCCTGACTTTC. This gives the protein CASSLDPPSGANVLTF.

This chain links TRBV3-1 with TRBJ2-7, with 14 bases fitting TRBD2. Germline assignment: CDR1 LGHDT and CDR2 YNNKEL (reference sequence). The CDR3 covers 19 residues. V shed 1 base and J 2 bases; nucleotides not matched to a gene: 10. CDR3 sequence: CASSQGRLAGGPVPYEQYF. CDR3 nucleotides: TGTGCCAGCAGCCAAGGACGACTAGCGGGAGGGCCAGTCCCCTACGAGCAGTACTTC.

The V call is TRBV24-1, the J call TRBJ2-2, with 9 nucleotides matching TRBD1. After removal of 1 base from V and 6 bases from J, the junction contained 8 bases not matched to a gene. This CDR3 has 17 residues. CDR1 KGHDR and CDR2 SFDVKD come from the germline V gene. In nucleotides, the CDR3 is TGTGCCACCAGTGATTTACGATCCGGGACAGGGCCCGGGGAGCTGTTTTTT. This gives the protein CATSDLRSGTGPGELFF.

J is TRBJ2-3 and V is TRBV18, with unresolved D. V gave up 6 bases and J gave up 0 bases, with 7 bases separating them. The CDR3 is made up of 13 amino acids. Germline V gene lookup returns CDR1 KGHSH and CDR2 LQKENI. The CDR3 loop reads CASSSTSTDTQYF. CDR3 DNA sequence: TGTGCCAGCTCCAGCACTAGCACAGATACGCAGTATTTT.